A single sample gave rise to the 21 T cell receptor beta chains below, sequenced in a study of blood T cells in healthy people across ages. Combining a sample-barcoded 5' primer with a J-beta primer mix, a second PCR ran for about 7 to 11 cycles. Each CDR3 protein is one row after TCRdb ran MiXCR on the 5' RACE reads. This sample has more than 500,000 distinct CDR3 sequences, with roughly a quarter found just once. The sample also formed part of further work on T cells of mothers and their children.

Sequencing was done on a sample of blood. The receptors were gathered from a boy aged 2-9 years in good health.

This clonotype occurred once. The chain uses TRBV6-5 and TRBJ2-7; 9 bases are shared with TRBD1. Germline loops: CDR1 MNHEY, CDR2 SVGAGI. The CDR3 spans 15 residues. V dropped 5 bases and J dropped 6; count of bases not matched to a gene: 11. For the CDR3, the DNA is TGTGCCAGCAGTCGCGCCGGGACAGGGTCTGGCGAGCAGTACTTC. It specifies CASSRAGTGSGEQYF.

This clonotype occurred a few times. The rearrangement links TRBV29-1 to TRBJ2-5, with 11 bases that match TRBD1. Judging by the DNA end, TRBJ2-7 fits better; the J call may be wrong. The CDR3 loop spans 15 amino acids. CDR1 is SQVTM, CDR2 ANQGSEA, per germline. The CDR3 sequence: CSVEAPGQGAYEQYF. The CDR3, as DNA: TGCAGCGTTGAAGCCCCGGGACAGGGGGCCTACGAGCAGTACTTC.

In its sample, this clonotype was seen a few times. The gene calls are TRBV7-9 and TRBJ2-5; the match to TRBD1 covers 7 bases. CDR3 size: 14 residues. V shed 5 bases and J 1 base; nucleotides not matched to a gene: 4. The V gene's germline CDR1 is SEHNR and CDR2 FQNEAQ (reference sequence). The CDR3 protein is CASSATGPQETQYF. The CDR3 nucleotides read TGTGCCAGCAGCGCGACAGGGCCCCAAGAGACCCAGTACTTC. Looking up the rest from reference TRBV7-9 and TRBJ2-5 gives the full variable domain: DTGVSQNPRHKITKRGQNVTFRCDPISEHNRLYWYRQTLGQGPEFLTYFQNEAQLEKSRLLSDRFSAERPKGSFSTLEIQRTEQGDSAMYLCASSATGPQETQYFGPGTRLLVL.

The rearrangement joins TRBV5-6 to TRBJ2-4; possibly TRBD1 for D (6 bases). The CDR3 length is 14 residues. Germline V gives CDR1 SGHDT, CDR2 YYEEEE. The V end lost 3 bases, the J end lost 7 bases, and 14 bases lay between the germline ends. CDR3 sequence reads: CASSSQGFMNIQYF. The CDR3 region has the DNA TGTGCCAGCAGCTCACAGGGTTTTATGAACATTCAGTACTTC.

This chain links TRBV12-3 or TRBV12-4 with TRBJ2-7, with TRBD2 as a possible D gene (6 bases). The V gene lost 6 bases and the J gene lost 5 bases, with 11 bases spanning the gap. This CDR3 region has 12 residues. For the CDR3, the DNA is TGTGCCAGCAGCGACCGCGGGGACGAGCAGTACTTC. This codes for CASSDRGDEQYF.

The V and J genes are TRBV6-2 or TRBV6-3 and TRBJ1-1; 11 bases match TRBD1. The germline V gene encodes CDR1 MNHEY and CDR2 SVGEGT. The V segment lost 5 bases and the J segment 7 bases; nucleotides outside the gene matches: 15. The CDR3 runs 17 residues. CDR3 in DNA: TGTGCCAGCAGTGATCCGGGACAGGGGGTCGGAAGCGGTGAAGCTTTCTTT. Protein product: CASSDPGQGVGSGEAFF.

This chain connects TRBV10-1 to TRBJ2-5; 9 nucleotides match TRBD1. The germline V gene has CDR1 WNHNN and CDR2 SYGVQD (reference sequence). V lost 4 bases to trimming and J lost 5 bases; unmatched junction nucleotides: 8. CDR3 length: 15 residues. For the CDR3, the DNA is TGCGCCAGCAGTGGCCACGGACAGGGGTTGGAGACCCAGTACTTC. Protein: CASSGHGQGLETQYF.

The rearrangement links TRBV19 to TRBJ2-3; the match to TRBD2 covers 12 bases. Germline V lookup: CDR1 LNHDA, CDR2 SQIVND (reference sequence). Trimming at V came to 5 bases and at J to 3 bases, leaving 6 bases not matched to a gene. This CDR3 has 16 amino acids. Written as DNA, the CDR3 is TGTGCCAGTAGTCTCCTAGCGGGGGGGCAGACAGATACGCAGTATTTT. Translating gives CASSLLAGGQTDTQYF. Full variable domain (outside the CDR3, taken from reference TRBV19 and TRBJ2-3): DGGITQSPKYLFRKEGQNVTLSCEQNLNHDAMYWYRQDPGQGLRLIYYSQIVNDFQKGDIAEGYSVSREKKESFPLTVTSAQKNPTAFYLCASSLLAGGQTDTQYFGPGTRLTVL.

The V and J genes are TRBV5-1 and TRBJ1-5; D gene ambiguous. This CDR3 spans 16 amino acids. Germline assignment: CDR1 SGHRS and CDR2 YFSETQ. V was pared by 8 bases and J by 0 bases, with 18 bases between. In DNA, the CDR3 is TGCGCCAGTCGGGTGGGGTCCCAACATAGCAATCAGCCCCAGCATTTT. Amino acids: CASRVGSQHSNQPQHF.

The chain links TRBV6-2 or TRBV6-3 to TRBJ2-1; TRBD2 matches 10 bases. There are 15 residues in the CDR3. Looked up from germline, CDR1 is MNHEY and CDR2 is SVGEGT. Trimming took 5 bases from V and 3 from J; bases not matched to a gene: 4. CDR3 sequence (DNA): TGTGCCAGCAGTCTAGCGGGAGCGAACTACAATGAGCAGTTCTTC. This translates into CASSLAGANYNEQFF.

This clonotype has at least ten counts. The chain recombines TRBV10-2 with TRBJ2-5; 7 nucleotides align to TRBD1. The V segment lost 3 bases and the J segment 1 base; nucleotides outside the gene matches: 2. CDR1 WSHSY and CDR2 SAAADI come from the germline V gene. This CDR3 has 14 amino acids. CDR3 in amino acids: CASSDRGLQETQYF. The CDR3 DNA is TGCGCCAGCAGTGATAGGGGGCTCCAAGAGACCCAGTACTTC.

V is TRBV20-1 and J is TRBJ2-3; tentatively, D is TRBD2 (6 bases). Germline CDR1 DFQATT, CDR2 SNEGSKA (reference sequence). With 6 bases removed from V and 6 bases from J, the gap between germline ends came to 16 bases. The CDR3 has 13 residues. This chain's CDR3 is CSAGRGIEDTQYF. The DNA for the CDR3 is TGCAGTGCCGGTCGGGGGATAGAGGATACGCAGTATTTT.

This chain connects TRBV18 to TRBJ2-7; weak D call: TRBD1 (5 bases). The V end lost 3 bases, the J end lost 9 bases, and 9 bases lay between the germline ends. The CDR3 loop spans 11 amino acids. The germline gives CDR1 KGHSH, CDR2 LQKENI. This CDR3 reads CASSPGQGQYF. For the CDR3, the DNA is TGTGCCAGCTCACCCGGGCAGGGGCAGTACTTC.

The chain has TRBV29-1 and TRBJ2-7; D possibly uses TRBD1 or TRBD2 (5 bases each). Trimming pared 5 bases from V and 4 bases from J, leaving 15 bases between. Germline lookup yields CDR1 SQVTM and CDR2 ANQGSEA. The CDR3 covers 13 residues. The CDR3 coding sequence is TGCAGCGTTTCGGGACGGGGAGATTACGAGCAGTACTTC. It encodes CSVSGRGDYEQYF.

The V call is TRBV29-1, the J call TRBJ2-5, with D uncertain. From germline, CDR1 is SQVTM and CDR2 ANQGSEA. This CDR3 has 13 amino acids. Trimming stripped 0 bases from V and 5 bases from J, with 10 bases between. The CDR3 DNA is TGCAGCGTTGAAGATGGGGTTGGGGAGACCCAGTACTTC. This encodes CSVEDGVGETQYF.

Many counts were recorded for this clonotype. The CDR3 loop is CASSLVARTDQETQYF. As DNA, the CDR3 is TGTGCCAGCAGCTTGGTCGCCCGGACAGATCAAGAGACCCAGTACTTC. The chain recombines TRBV5-5 with TRBJ2-5, with a weak D call TRBD1 (6 bases). Germline assignment: CDR1 SGHKS and CDR2 YYEKEE (reference sequence). V lost 0 bases and J lost 2, with 14 bases in between. This CDR3 is built from 16 residues.

This clonotype has a handful of counts. The genes are TRBV5-5 and TRBJ1-4, with a tentative D call TRBD1 (5 bases). This CDR3 is 18 amino acids long. The V gene's germline CDR1 is SGHKS and CDR2 YYEKEE (reference sequence). Trimming took off 4 bases at V and 1 base at J, with 20 bases between the two ends. The CDR3 spells CASSRGGGLGGTNEKLFF. The CDR3 DNA follows: TGTGCCAGCAGCAGGGGAGGCGGGTTGGGAGGAACTAATGAAAAACTGTTTTTT.

The chain has TRBV5-1 and TRBJ2-1; D gene uncertain. The CDR3 spans 15 residues. CDR1 and CDR2 from the germline V gene are SGHRS and YFSETQ. Between the trimmed V and J ends, which lost 4 bases and 0 bases, there was a span of 11 bases. For the CDR3, the DNA is TGCGCCAGCAGCGGGCTGGGCAACTCCTACAATGAGCAGTTCTTC. Protein: CASSGLGNSYNEQFF.

J is TRBJ2-7 and V is TRBV6-6, with a tentative D call TRBD2 (5 bases). Deletions cut 8 bases from V and 3 bases from J, with 20 bases between. Looked up from germline, CDR1 is MNHNY and CDR2 is SVGAGI (reference sequence). This CDR3 is 15 amino acids long. The CDR3 nucleotides are TGTGCCAGCCTCCACAATCGGGGTATCAACTACGAGCAGTACTTC. It encodes CASLHNRGINYEQYF.

This clonotype was seen only a few times. The gene calls are TRBV7-2 and TRBJ2-1, with a tentative D call TRBD2 (5 bases). Germline assignment: CDR1 SGHTA and CDR2 FQGNSA. The CDR3 is 15 residues long. Trimming took off 4 bases at V and 6 bases at J, with 16 bases between the two ends. The CDR3 here is CASSYPWVRANEQFF. CDR3 in DNA: TGTGCCAGCAGCTACCCGTGGGTGCGGGCCAATGAGCAGTTCTTC.

The gene calls are TRBV6-2 or TRBV6-3 and TRBJ2-7; unclear D gene. Trimming stripped 5 bases from V and 6 bases from J, with 14 bases between. This CDR3 region has 13 residues. Germline values: CDR1 MNHEY, CDR2 SVGEGT. The CDR3 DNA is TGTGCCAGCAGTCCCAGGACGGTCGGCGAGCAGTACTTC. This sequence encodes CASSPRTVGEQYF.